The rows below give T cell receptor beta chains drawn from one sample of a study of T-cell memory formation after mild COVID-19. TCRdb redid the calling of the 5' RACE reads with MiXCR, one entry per CDR3 protein. The table records approximately 300,000 distinct CDR3 sequences, under 8.5% of them present only once. Input material: PBMCs or a T cell subset sorted from them (not recorded which). The receptors were gathered from a man between 18 and 29 years old who had mild COVID-19 (a few samples of this study predate the infection). Cell type and time point are not known. Both conserved end residues are part of each CDR3. The D gene is left open where the match is weak. Expanded clones get a size class; other rows say once, few or many, or leave the size out.

few,TRBJ1-5,TRBV30,.,CAWTLGNRDQPQHF,TGTGCCTGGACCCTGGGGAACCGAGATCAGCCCCAGCATTTT
many,TRBJ2-6,TRBV7-9,.,CASSLAGVLTF,TGTGCCAGCAGCTTAGCCGGCGTCCTGACTTTC
many,TRBJ1-4,TRBV20-1,.,CSAFWQETNEKLFF,TGCAGTGCTTTTTGGCAGGAGACTAATGAAAAACTGTTTTTT
many,TRBJ1-2,TRBV6-6,.,CASSYSRGYTF,TGTGCCAGCAGTTACTCTAGGGGCTACACCTTC
many,TRBJ1-4,TRBV7-2,.,CASSFSPSGEKLFF,TGTGCCAGCAGCTTTAGTCCTAGTGGCGAAAAACTGTTTTTT
many,TRBJ2-3,TRBV12-3/TRBV12-4,.,CASKSEPGTDTQYF,TGTGCCAGCAAAAGCGAGCCTGGGACAGATACGCAGTATTTT
.,TRBJ1-2,TRBV5-5,.,CASSIMNYGYTF,TGTGCCAGCAGCATCATGAACTATGGCTACACCTTC
few,TRBJ2-7,TRBV20-1,.,CSATIRGIYEQYF,TGCAGTGCTACAATCCGGGGGATCTACGAGCAGTACTTC
.,TRBJ1-2,TRBV6-5,.,CASSRTGNYGYTF,TGTGCCAGCAGTAGGACGGGAAACTATGGCTACACCTTC
.,TRBJ1-1,TRBV12-5,TRBD1,CASVPNPGGYRAFF,TGTGCTAGTGTCCCGAACCCAGGGGGCTATCGAGCTTTCTTT
few,TRBJ2-4,TRBV5-6,.,CASSLTGSLAKNIQYF,TGTGCCAGCAGCTTGACAGGTTCGCTAGCCAAAAACATTCAGTACTTC
few,TRBJ2-5,TRBV24-1,.,CATSDPGPQETQYF,TGTGCCACCAGTGACCCTGGACCTCAAGAGACCCAGTACTTC
.,TRBJ1-4,TRBV7-9,.,CASSLAAGLGEKLFF,TGTGCCAGCAGCTTAGCGGCAGGGCTGGGTGAAAAACTGTTTTTT
few,TRBJ1-6,TRBV9,TRBD1,CASSGLQGFGSPLHF,TGTGCCAGCAGCGGACTACAGGGGTTCGGTTCACCCCTCCACTTT
few,TRBJ2-7,TRBV11-3,TRBD1,CASSSGQGWEQYF,TGTGCCAGCAGCTCGGGACAGGGGTGGGAGCAGTACTTC
.,TRBJ2-1,TRBV20-1,TRBD1,CSARELALGRGNEQFF,TGCAGTGCTAGAGAGCTAGCACTCGGCAGGGGGAATGAGCAGTTCTTC
.,TRBJ2-1,TRBV20-1,.,CSAKTLYAPGTSNGNEQFF,TGCAGTGCTAAAACCTTATATGCACCCGGGACTTCAAACGGGAATGAGCAGTTCTTC
many,TRBJ1-3,TRBV7-9,.,CASSLVSGNTIYF,TGTGCCAGCAGCTTGGTCTCTGGAAACACCATATATTTT
many,TRBJ2-7,TRBV5-1,TRBD1,CASSQGQGSYEQYF,TGCGCCAGCAGCCAGGGACAGGGCTCCTACGAGCAGTACTTC
.,TRBJ1-2,TRBV20-1,.,CSARVISLSRDLRRGGYTF,TGCAGTGCTAGAGTCATCTCCCTCTCCCGGGACCTTCGTAGAGGTGGCTACACCTTC
.,TRBJ1-3,TRBV7-2,TRBD1,CASRTPGGPNFSGNTIYF,TGTGCCAGCAGGACTCCAGGGGGGCCCAATTTCTCTGGAAACACCATATATTTT
.,TRBJ2-2,TRBV27,TRBD1,CASSTRGLDTGELFF,TGTGCCAGCAGTACCAGGGGGCTGGACACCGGGGAGCTGTTTTTT
.,TRBJ1-5,TRBV12-3/TRBV12-4,.,CASSPGKSQPQHF,TGTGCCAGCAGTCCAGGGAAGAGTCAGCCCCAGCATTTT
few,TRBJ2-3,TRBV12-3/TRBV12-4,.,CASRGPNTQYF,TGTGCCAGCAGAGGGCCTAATACGCAGTATTTT
many,TRBJ2-1,TRBV4-1,.,CASSFGAGGSYNEQFF,TGCGCCAGCAGCTTCGGGGCGGGCGGATCCTACAATGAGCAGTTCTTC
.,TRBJ2-7,TRBV6-2/TRBV6-3,TRBD2,CASNHGGEFDEQYF,TGTGCCAGCAACCACGGGGGGGAGTTCGACGAGCAGTACTTC
.,TRBJ2-3,TRBV7-6,TRBD2,CASSLSVSLAGGTQYF,TGTGCCAGCAGCCTTTCCGTCTCCCTAGCGGGGGGTACGCAGTATTTT
few,TRBJ1-2,TRBV25-1,.,CASSDMAVRGGGYTF,TGTGCCAGCAGTGATATGGCCGTTCGGGGCGGAGGCTACACCTTC
few,TRBJ1-5,TRBV2,TRBD1,CASQGQERNQPQHF,TGTGCCAGTCAAGGACAGGAACGCAATCAGCCCCAGCATTTT
many,TRBJ1-1,TRBV20-1,.,CSAPVATEAFF,TGCAGTGCTCCCGTTGCTACTGAAGCTTTCTTT
.,TRBJ2-7,TRBV20-1,.,CSAKEGLHYYEQYF,TGCAGTGCCAAAGAGGGCCTTCACTACTACGAGCAGTACTTC
.,TRBJ1-2,TRBV24-1,.,CATSDQNVEAFYGYTF,TGTGCCACCAGTGACCAAAACGTGGAGGCCTTCTATGGCTACACCTTC